This T cell receptor (beta chain) was sequenced for a study of blood T cell repertoires in COVID-19. About the research overall: COVID-19 samples from acute and convalescent phases originated in the United States, Italy and Spain.

Those enrolled in Seattle joined during active infection and were followed longitudinally afterward. The V gene's germline CDR1 is ENHRY and CDR2 SYGVKD. V dropped 10 bases and J dropped 5; count of bases not matched to a gene: 7. CDR3 length: 12 residues. Source study methods: For nucleated cells, counts were estimated from reference gene primer amplification. Some clones are missing from TCRdb's copy, which holds only in-frame ones; the method was immunoSEQ multiplex PCR. The V and J calls and the clone size are those of that table, but D and trimming were determined from the DNA. The repertoire consists of 300,000 to 400,000 clones, with around 87% occurring once and the leading ten covering nearly 6.5%.

This clonotype was obtained from a woman aged 50 to 60 with COVID-19, enrolled during active disease. The sequenced material came from peripheral blood. The gene calls are TRBV10-3 and TRBJ2-5; 7 nucleotides agree with TRBD2. The CDR3 bases are TGTGCCACGGCGGGAGCTGGGGAGACCCAGTACTTC. This encodes CATAGAGETQYF.